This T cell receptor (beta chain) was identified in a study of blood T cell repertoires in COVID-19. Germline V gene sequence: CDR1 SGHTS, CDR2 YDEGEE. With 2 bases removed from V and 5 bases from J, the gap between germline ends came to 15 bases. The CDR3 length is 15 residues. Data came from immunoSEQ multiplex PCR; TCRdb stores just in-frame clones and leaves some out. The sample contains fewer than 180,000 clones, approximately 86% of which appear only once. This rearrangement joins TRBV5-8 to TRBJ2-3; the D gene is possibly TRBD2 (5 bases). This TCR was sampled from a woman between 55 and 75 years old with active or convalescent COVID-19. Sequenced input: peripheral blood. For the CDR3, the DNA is TGTGCCAGCAGCTTAGTCCGCCGGGGTAAAGATACGCAGTATTTT. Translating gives CASSLVRRGKDTQYF.